This T cell receptor beta chain was captured in a study of cytomegalovirus exposure and HLA in healthy donors. Study-wide context: Among 150 million to 200 million T cells, an earlier analysis found roughly 120 million unique TCR beta sequences. Most genotyped donors, roughly 83% of more than 300, had Caucasian-associated genetic ancestry. The study, taken as a whole, reports: TCR beta V segments were, for the most part, productive about 87% or about 30% of the time in an earlier analysis.

Germline V gene sequence: CDR1 SGHRS, CDR2 YFSETQ. The CDR3 is made up of 14 amino acids. The V end lost 5 bases, the J end lost 1 base, and 9 bases lay between the germline ends. The PCR ran on 60 Vbeta and 13 Jbeta primers. In the original processing: About 11 million of 75 million to 85 million unique TCR beta chains were shared, per a later count. Here immunoSEQ multiplex PCR was the method, and the copy in TCRdb shows in-frame clones only, minus some. V and J calls plus clone size are reproduced from that table; the DNA served to infer D and trimming. The sample has about 140,000 clones; around 80% are singletons. On this clone itself: Its target is not known.

Input material: PBMCs. The sequence was collected from a man aged 18 to 29 in good health and CMV-seropositive. This rearrangement joins TRBV5-1 to TRBJ2-2, with D tentatively TRBD2 (6 bases). The DNA for the CDR3 is TGCGCCAGCAGGGGGGGACTGAACACCGGGGAGCTGTTTTTT. Its protein product is CASRGGLNTGELFF.